The entry that follows covers one TCR beta chain sequence. As yet, its antigen is unknown. These data originate in a study of T cell responses to AZD1222 COVID-19 vaccine. General study findings and limits: Spike-specific TCR breadth and depth grew following two AZD1222 doses. Vaccine-associated CD4 TCRs ranged over spike, dominating at 160-218 and 743-854. Per reports, nearly half of all spike-specific TCRs target regions that are unmutated in variants.

V was clipped by 7 bases and J by 5 bases, with 18 bases between them. The germline V gene encodes CDR1 LNHDA and CDR2 SQIVND (reference sequence). CDR3 size: 15 residues. The assay was immunoSEQ multiplex PCR, and TCRdb's table has in-frame clones only and misses some. This sample carries some 130,000 clones, 91% of them seen once, and the ten largest clones take about 1.9%. Material: peripheral blood, obtained 28 days after the second AZD1222 dose. V and J are TRBV19 and TRBJ1-5; TRBD1 might be the D (5 bases). The source is an adult who received the AZD1222 COVID-19 vaccine. The CDR3 nucleotides read TGTGCCAGTACCTTCGTGTTGGGGGATTATCAGCCCCAGCATTTT. Its protein is CASTFVLGDYQPQHF.